This entry lists 9 T cell receptor beta chains sequenced from one sample in a study of blood T cells in healthy people across ages. Then a second PCR, running roughly 6 to 12 cycles, was carried out with a sample-barcoded 5' primer and a J-beta primer mix. TCRdb ran MiXCR on the 5' RACE reads and lists one entry per CDR3 protein. This table has 1.5 million to 2 million distinct CDR3 sequences, approximately 32% appearing once. Input material: blood. All receptors come from a woman in her 30s in good health.

The chain links TRBV7-9 to TRBJ2-1; D is unresolved. CDR3 length: 10 residues. CDR1 and CDR2 (germline): SEHNR, FQNEAQ (reference sequence). The V gene lost 2 bases and the J gene lost 10 bases, with 3 bases spanning the gap. In nucleotides, the CDR3 is TGTGCCAGCAGCTTAAGCGAGCAGTTCTTC. It encodes CASSLSEQFF.

This clonotype occurred a few times. This chain connects TRBV7-2 to TRBJ2-7; TRBD1 aligns across 7 bases. Germline CDR1 and CDR2: SGHTA and FQGNSA. The CDR3 is 15 residues long. V dropped 4 bases and J dropped 6; count of bases not matched to a gene: 12. The CDR3 region is CASSSGRTGRSEQYF. Here the CDR3 DNA reads TGTGCCAGCAGCTCAGGTCGGACAGGACGCTCCGAGCAGTACTTC.

The V and J genes are TRBV28 and TRBJ1-2; D is unclear. The V end was cut by 6 bases, the J end by 6 bases, with 23 bases between. CDR1 and CDR2 (germline): MDHEN, SYDVKM. The CDR3 is made up of 16 amino acids. CDR3 residues: CASSSWEPGASNGYTF. CDR3 in DNA: TGTGCCAGCAGCTCTTGGGAACCAGGAGCCTCGAATGGCTACACCTTC.

This clonotype was picked up a small number of times. J is TRBJ1-1 and V is TRBV2; 9 bases match TRBD1. The V gene's germline CDR1 is SNHLY and CDR2 FYNNEI. V lost 7 bases to trimming and J lost 11 bases; unmatched junction nucleotides: 11. The CDR3 has 13 residues. The CDR3 reads CASKLNRGRMAFF. As DNA, the CDR3 is TGTGCCAGCAAACTCAACAGGGGGCGGATGGCTTTCTTT.

J is TRBJ2-1 and V is TRBV20-1; no reliable D call. Germline CDR1 and CDR2: DFQATT and SNEGSKA (reference sequence). The CDR3 has 16 residues. Trimming shortened V by 1 base and J by 2 bases, and 15 bases separated the two germline ends. For the CDR3, the DNA is TGCAGTGCTAGAGTTTCCACAACACTCACCTACAATGAGCAGTTCTTC. This gives the protein CSARVSTTLTYNEQFF.

This chain links TRBV30 with TRBJ1-1; perhaps TRBD1 as D (5 bases). Germline V gives CDR1 GTSNPN, CDR2 SVGIG (reference sequence). V lost 6 bases to trimming and J lost 0 bases, with 11 bases between them. The CDR3 has 13 amino acids. Here the CDR3 reads CACHQGMNTEAFF. CDR3 sequence (DNA): TGTGCCTGTCATCAGGGAATGAACACTGAAGCTTTCTTT.

A few counts support this clonotype. The gene calls are TRBV20-1 and TRBJ2-3; 11 nucleotides line up with TRBD2. The CDR3 has 15 amino acids. Germline CDR1 is DFQATT and CDR2 is SNEGSKA (reference sequence). With V trimmed by 6 bases and J by 0 bases, 5 bases remained unmatched. CDR3 sequence (DNA): TGCAGTGCCACTACTAGCGGGGGAAGCACAGATACGCAGTATTTT. It codes for CSATTSGGSTDTQYF.

The V call is TRBV6-1, the J call TRBJ2-1; D possibly uses TRBD1 or TRBD2 (6 bases each). Judging by the DNA end, TRBJ2-7 fits better; the J call may be wrong. Looked up from germline, CDR1 is MNHNS and CDR2 is SASEGT. This CDR3 has 14 residues. The CDR3 region has the DNA TGTGCCAGCAGAGGGGGGAGCTCCTACAATGAGCAGTACTTC. This translates into CASRGGSSYNEQYF.

The genes are TRBV27 and TRBJ1-5; TRBD1 might be the D (6 bases). Germline V CDR1 and CDR2: MNHEY, SMNVEV (reference sequence). CDR3 length: 15 residues. Trimming pared 5 bases from V and 4 bases from J, leaving 15 bases between. For the CDR3, the DNA is TGTGCCAGCAGTCTGAACAGGGATGCAAATCAGCCCCAGCATTTT. Its protein is CASSLNRDANQPQHF.